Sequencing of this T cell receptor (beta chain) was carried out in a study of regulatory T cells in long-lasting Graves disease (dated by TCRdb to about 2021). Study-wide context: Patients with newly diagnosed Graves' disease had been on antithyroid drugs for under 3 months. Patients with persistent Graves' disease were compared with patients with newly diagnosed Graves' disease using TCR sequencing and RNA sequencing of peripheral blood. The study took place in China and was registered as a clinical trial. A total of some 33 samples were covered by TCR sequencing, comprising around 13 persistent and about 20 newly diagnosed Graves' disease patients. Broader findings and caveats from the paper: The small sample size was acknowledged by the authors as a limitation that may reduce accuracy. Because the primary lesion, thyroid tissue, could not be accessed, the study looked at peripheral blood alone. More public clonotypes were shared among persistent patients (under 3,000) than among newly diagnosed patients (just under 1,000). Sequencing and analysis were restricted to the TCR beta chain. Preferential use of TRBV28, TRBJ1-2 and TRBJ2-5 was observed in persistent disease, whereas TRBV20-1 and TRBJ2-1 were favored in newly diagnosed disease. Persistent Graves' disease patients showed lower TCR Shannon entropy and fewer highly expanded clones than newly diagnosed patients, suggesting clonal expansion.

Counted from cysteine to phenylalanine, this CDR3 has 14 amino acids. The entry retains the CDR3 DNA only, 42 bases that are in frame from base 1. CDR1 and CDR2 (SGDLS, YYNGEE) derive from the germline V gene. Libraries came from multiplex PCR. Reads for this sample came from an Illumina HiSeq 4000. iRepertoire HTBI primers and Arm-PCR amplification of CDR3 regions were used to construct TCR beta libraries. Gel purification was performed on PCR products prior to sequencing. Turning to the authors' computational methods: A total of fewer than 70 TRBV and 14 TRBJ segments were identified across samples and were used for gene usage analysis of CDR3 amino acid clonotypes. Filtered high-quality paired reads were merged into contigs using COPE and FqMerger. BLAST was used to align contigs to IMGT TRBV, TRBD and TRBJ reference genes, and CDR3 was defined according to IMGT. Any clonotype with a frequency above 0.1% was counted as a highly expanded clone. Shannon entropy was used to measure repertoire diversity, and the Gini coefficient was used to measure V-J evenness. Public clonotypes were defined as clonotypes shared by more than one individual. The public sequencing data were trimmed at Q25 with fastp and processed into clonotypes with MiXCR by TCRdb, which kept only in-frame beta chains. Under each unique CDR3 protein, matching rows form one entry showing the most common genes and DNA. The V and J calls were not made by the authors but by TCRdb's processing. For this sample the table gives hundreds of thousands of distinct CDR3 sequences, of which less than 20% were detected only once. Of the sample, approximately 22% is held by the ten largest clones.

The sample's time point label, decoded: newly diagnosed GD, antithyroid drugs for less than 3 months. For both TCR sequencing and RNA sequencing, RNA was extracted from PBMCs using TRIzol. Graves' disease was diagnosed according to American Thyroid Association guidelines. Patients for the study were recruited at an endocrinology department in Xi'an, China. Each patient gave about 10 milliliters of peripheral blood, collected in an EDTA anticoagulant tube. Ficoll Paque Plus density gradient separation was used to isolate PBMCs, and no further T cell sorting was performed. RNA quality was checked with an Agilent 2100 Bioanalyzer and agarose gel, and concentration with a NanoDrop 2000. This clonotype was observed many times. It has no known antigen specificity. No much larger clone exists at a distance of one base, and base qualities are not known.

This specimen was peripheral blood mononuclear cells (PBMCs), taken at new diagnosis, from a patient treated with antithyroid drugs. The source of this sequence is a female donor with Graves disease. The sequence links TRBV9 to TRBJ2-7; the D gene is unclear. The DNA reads TGTGCTTCCAACCCCACCGGAACGATGTACGAGCAGTACTTC. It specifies CASNPTGTMYEQYF.